One sample yielded the 25 T cell receptor beta chains listed below, sequenced in a study of shared clonotypes between healthy human individuals. Assay used: immunoSEQ multiplex PCR; TCRdb lists only in-frame clones, some missing. In the table there are 1,400,000 or so clones, about 98.5% of which are singletons. Material: naive CD4+ T cells sorted from blood. Subset: CD45RA+ positively selected. These receptors were taken from a man aged 30 to 39 in good health.

V and J are TRBV7-3 and TRBJ2-1, with TRBD2 as a possible D gene (7 bases). Trimming stripped 5 bases from V and 0 bases from J, with 11 bases between. Germline assignment: CDR1 SGHTA and CDR2 FQGTGA. The CDR3 has 15 amino acids. CDR3 loop: CASSLRGGSYNEQFF. The CDR3 nucleotides are TGTGCCAGCAGCCTAAGGGGGGGCTCCTACAATGAGCAGTTCTTC.

V and J are TRBV7-9 and TRBJ1-1, with 8 bases fitting TRBD1. Germline-derived CDR1 and CDR2 are SEHNR and FQNEAQ (reference sequence). With V trimmed by 2 bases and J by 1 base, 6 bases remained unmatched. CDR3 length equals 16 residues. The CDR3 reads CASSLLAGGRNTEAFF. The CDR3 region has the DNA TGTGCCAGCAGCTTATTGGCAGGGGGCAGGAACACTGAAGCTTTCTTT.

The chain carries TRBV30 and TRBJ1-3; D not resolved. The CDR3 has 14 amino acids. V was pared by 7 bases and J by 0 bases, with 13 bases between. Germline-derived CDR1 and CDR2 are GTSNPN and SVGIG (reference sequence). The DNA of the CDR3 is TGTGCCTCAGAGAGAGTTCACTCTGGAAACACCATATATTTT. Translated: CASERVHSGNTIYF.

The V call is TRBV9, the J call TRBJ2-1; 12 bases match TRBD2. The trim removed 0 bases at V and 10 bases at J, leaving 8 bases unmatched. The germline gives CDR1 SGDLS, CDR2 YYNGEE. This CDR3 has 16 residues. The CDR3 DNA reads TGTGCCAGCAGCGTAGGTTCACTAGCGGGAGGAGGGGAGCAGTTCTTC. It is translated as CASSVGSLAGGGEQFF.

The chain employs TRBV5-1 and TRBJ1-1, with 7 nucleotides matching TRBD1. The J segment lost 4 bases and the V segment lost 0 bases, leaving 3 bases of the junction unmatched. CDR1 and CDR2 (germline): SGHRS, YFSETQ. This CDR3 is 14 amino acids long. Here the CDR3 reads CASSLEGARTEAFF. DNA for the CDR3: TGCGCCAGCAGCTTGGAGGGGGCGCGCACTGAAGCTTTCTTT.

The chain joins TRBV11-3 to TRBJ2-1; no clear D gene. Trimming left V 5 bases short and J 5 bases short, with 10 bases between. The CDR3 is 13 residues long. Germline V lookup: CDR1 SGHNT, CDR2 YENEEA. CDR3 residues: CASSLRENNEQFF. The CDR3 DNA reads as TGTGCCAGCAGCCTAAGGGAAAACAATGAGCAGTTCTTC.

The chain uses TRBV5-4 and TRBJ2-7; tentatively, D is TRBD2 (5 bases). Germline values: CDR1 SGHNT, CDR2 YYREEE (reference sequence). Trimming took off 0 bases at V and 6 bases at J, with 13 bases between the two ends. This CDR3 has 14 residues. The CDR3 loop reads CASSLEGGSSEQYF. CDR3 DNA: TGTGCCAGCAGCTTGGAAGGAGGATCCAGCGAGCAGTACTTC.

The V call is TRBV5-6, the J call TRBJ2-7; D is unclear. V was pared by 0 bases and J by 6 bases, with 10 bases between. The CDR3 totals 13 residues. The germline V gene encodes CDR1 SGHDT and CDR2 YYEEEE. This CDR3 reads CASSLGPLAEQYF. The CDR3 coding sequence is TGTGCCAGCAGCTTGGGCCCCTTGGCCGAGCAGTACTTC. The full variable domain, in which reference TRBV5-6 and TRBJ2-7 provide the parts outside the CDR3, is DAGVTQSPTHLIKTRGQQVTLRCSPKSGHDTVSWYQQALGQGPQFIFQYYEEEERQRGNFPDRFSGHQFPNYSSELNVNALLLGDSALYLCASSLGPLAEQYFGPGTRLTVT.

This chain connects TRBV19 to TRBJ1-5, with 7 bases matching TRBD1. This CDR3 has 14 amino acids. Germline V CDR1 and CDR2: LNHDA, SQIVND (reference sequence). V dropped 5 bases and J dropped 4; count of bases not matched to a gene: 5. The CDR3 loop is CASSRKQGNQPQHF. CDR3 DNA: TGTGCCAGTAGTCGAAAACAGGGGAATCAGCCCCAGCATTTT. The full variable domain, its missing parts supplied by reference TRBV19 and TRBJ1-5, is DGGITQSPKYLFRKEGQNVTLSCEQNLNHDAMYWYRQDPGQGLRLIYYSQIVNDFQKGDIAEGYSVSREKKESFPLTVTSAQKNPTAFYLCASSRKQGNQPQHFGDGTRLSIL.

This chain uses TRBV7-2 with TRBJ2-3, with D possibly called TRBD1 or TRBD2 (5 bases each). CDR1 is SGHTA, CDR2 FQGNSA, per germline. CDR3 size: 16 residues. Trimming took 6 bases from V and 6 from J, leaving 22 bases between them. DNA of the CDR3: TGTGCCAGCAGTTCATATTTGGGGGTAACTGGCGATACGCAGTATTTT. It encodes CASSSYLGVTGDTQYF.

The chain is built from TRBV29-1 and TRBJ2-5; D could derive from TRBD1 or TRBD2 (7 bases each). Germline V gives CDR1 SQVTM, CDR2 ANQGSEA. Trimming removed 4 bases at V and 5 bases at J, with 14 bases between. CDR3 length: 13 residues. The CDR3: CSVARGGWETQYF. The CDR3 DNA reads as TGCAGCGTTGCCAGGGGGGGCTGGGAGACCCAGTACTTC.

The chain recombines TRBV30 with TRBJ1-1; maybe TRBD1 (6 bases). The CDR3 has 15 amino acids. V dropped 2 bases and J dropped 4 bases, with 17 bases sitting between them. Germline assignment: CDR1 GTSNPN and CDR2 SVGIG (reference sequence). The CDR3 bases are TGTGCCTGGAGTCCCAGCCCCCCAGGGGCCACTGAAGCTTTCTTT. Its translation is CAWSPSPPGATEAFF. The entire variable domain, with the rest obtained from reference TRBV30 and TRBJ1-1, is as follows: SQTIHQWPATLVQPVGSPLSLECTVEGTSNPNLYWYRQAAGRGLQLLFYSVGIGQISSEVPQNLSASRPQDRQFILSSKKLLLSDSGFYLCAWSPSPPGATEAFFGQGTRLTVV.

This chain connects TRBV18 to TRBJ2-2; D is tentatively TRBD1 or TRBD2 (5 bases each). CDR1 is KGHSH, CDR2 LQKENI, per germline. The CDR3 sequence is 17 residues long. Trimming cost V 0 bases and J 4 bases, with 15 bases left between them. As DNA, the CDR3 is TGTGCCAGCTCACCACCTAGAGGGGCGCCGGGCACCGGGGAGCTGTTTTTT. This sequence encodes CASSPPRGAPGTGELFF.

The genes are TRBV7-3 and TRBJ2-5, with 8 bases fitting TRBD1. Trimming removed 5 bases from V and 3 bases from J; junction bases left unmatched: 8. The CDR3 runs to 15 residues. Germline loops: CDR1 SGHTA, CDR2 FQGTGA. For the CDR3, the DNA is TGTGCCAGCAGCCCGTCCCGGGACAGGAAAGAGACCCAGTACTTC. Encoded protein: CASSPSRDRKETQYF.

Concerning this clone: The same CDR3 is also encoded by other DNA sequences in this sample. The V call is TRBV5-1, the J call TRBJ2-1; D is ambiguous. This CDR3 has 15 residues. Germline V CDR1 and CDR2: SGHRS, YFSETQ. V was clipped by 0 bases and J by 0 bases, with 7 bases between them. CDR3 sequence reads: CASSLGGNSYNEQFF. The CDR3 bases are TGCGCCAGCAGCTTGGGCGGAAACTCCTACAATGAGCAGTTCTTC.

The chain has TRBV28 and TRBJ2-7; 12 bases are shared with TRBD2. This CDR3 has 15 residues. V lost 5 bases and J lost 3; bases outside the gene matches: 5. Per germline, CDR1 MDHEN and CDR2 SYDVKM. CDR3 sequence: CASSKRLAGVYEQYF. In nucleotides, the CDR3 is TGTGCCAGCAGTAAACGACTAGCGGGGGTCTACGAGCAGTACTTC.

The chain recombines TRBV4-1 with TRBJ2-1; D ambiguous. Germline V gene sequence: CDR1 MGHRA, CDR2 YSYEKL. V shed 5 bases and J shed 0 bases, with 11 bases lying between them. The CDR3 is made up of 15 amino acids. CDR3 region: CASSERVISYNEQFF. The CDR3 DNA is TGCGCCAGCAGCGAACGGGTTATCTCCTACAATGAGCAGTTCTTC.

This clone showed up just once. This sequence joins TRBV18 and TRBJ2-2, with 7 positions matching TRBD2. Germline CDR1 reads KGHSH; CDR2 reads LQKENI. J was trimmed by 5 bases and V by 3 bases; bases with no gene match: 6. This CDR3 region has 15 residues. CDR3 amino acids: CASSPSGMVTGELFF. The DNA of the CDR3 is TGTGCCAGCTCACCCAGCGGGATGGTAACCGGGGAGCTGTTTTTT.

V and J are TRBV9 and TRBJ1-2, with 11 bases fitting TRBD1. The CDR3 length is 16 residues. Germline values: CDR1 SGDLS, CDR2 YYNGEE. The ends lost 0 bases at V and 6 bases at J; junction bases unmatched: 7. The CDR3 protein is CASSVGSRTGGNGYTF. DNA of the CDR3: TGTGCCAGCAGCGTAGGATCTAGGACAGGGGGCAATGGCTACACCTTC. Together with reference TRBV9 and TRBJ1-2, the CDR3 gives the full variable domain: DSGVTQTPKHLITATGQRVTLRCSPRSGDLSVYWYQQSLDQGLQFLIQYYNGEERAKGNILERFSAQQFPDLHSELNLSSLELGDSALYFCASSVGSRTGGNGYTFGSGTRLTVV.

The chain has TRBV19 and TRBJ2-7; possibly TRBD1 or TRBD2 for D (6 bases each). The ends were cut back, 5 bases at V and 7 bases at J, with 18 bases in the middle. The CDR3 runs 14 residues. From germline, CDR1 is LNHDA and CDR2 SQIVND (reference sequence). The CDR3: CASSSRGREVEQYF. The DNA of the CDR3 is TGTGCCAGTAGTTCCAGGGGCAGGGAGGTGGAGCAGTACTTC.

The chain employs TRBV28 and TRBJ2-7, with 7 bases lining up with TRBD2. The CDR3 contains 13 residues. The V and J ends lost 7 bases and 3 bases, in that order; junction bases with no gene match: 6. Germline values: CDR1 MDHEN, CDR2 SYDVKM. DNA for the CDR3: TGTGCCAGCACGGTAGCGGGTAACTACGAGCAGTACTTC. It codes for CASTVAGNYEQYF.

The chain employs TRBV2 and TRBJ2-7; no firm D call. The germline gives CDR1 SNHLY, CDR2 FYNNEI. This CDR3 spans 10 amino acids. Trimming cost V 8 bases and J 3 bases, with 5 bases left between them. The CDR3: CASQNYEQYF. CDR3 DNA sequence: TGTGCCAGCCAAAACTACGAGCAGTACTTC. The entire variable domain, with the rest obtained from reference TRBV2 and TRBJ2-7, is as follows: EPEVTQTPSHQVTQMGQEVILRCVPISNHLYFYWYRQILGQKVEFLVSFYNNEISEKSEIFDDQFSVERPDGSNFTLKIRSTKLEDSAMYFCASQNYEQYFGPGTRLTVT.

The CDR3 sequence: CASLIAVTQYF. In nucleotides, the CDR3 is TGTGCCAGTCTGATTGCCGTTACGCAGTATTTT. V and J are TRBV2 and TRBJ2-3; D unclear. The CDR3 consists of 11 residues. CDR1 is SNHLY and CDR2 is FYNNEI in the germline V gene. The V gene lost 9 bases and the J gene lost 8 bases, with 12 bases spanning the gap.

V and J are TRBV7-9 and TRBJ2-2, with 12 bases lining up with TRBD2. The CDR3 is 17 residues long. Germline assignment: CDR1 SEHNR and CDR2 FQNEAQ (reference sequence). V lost 3 bases to trimming and J lost 8 bases; unmatched junction nucleotides: 10. The CDR3 is CASSLRARLAGVGELFF. The CDR3 DNA sequence: TGTGCCAGCAGCTTGCGAGCCCGACTAGCGGGAGTTGGGGAGCTGTTTTTT.

The CDR3 coding sequence is TGTGCCAGCAGCCAAGCCGGGTCCCTCTACGAGCAGTACTTC. Translation: CASSQAGSLYEQYF. The V call is TRBV4-2, the J call TRBJ2-7, with D hard to call. Germline CDR1 reads LGHNA; CDR2 reads YNFKEQ. This CDR3 contains 14 residues. The V gene lost 1 base and the J gene lost 3 bases, with 10 bases spanning the gap.